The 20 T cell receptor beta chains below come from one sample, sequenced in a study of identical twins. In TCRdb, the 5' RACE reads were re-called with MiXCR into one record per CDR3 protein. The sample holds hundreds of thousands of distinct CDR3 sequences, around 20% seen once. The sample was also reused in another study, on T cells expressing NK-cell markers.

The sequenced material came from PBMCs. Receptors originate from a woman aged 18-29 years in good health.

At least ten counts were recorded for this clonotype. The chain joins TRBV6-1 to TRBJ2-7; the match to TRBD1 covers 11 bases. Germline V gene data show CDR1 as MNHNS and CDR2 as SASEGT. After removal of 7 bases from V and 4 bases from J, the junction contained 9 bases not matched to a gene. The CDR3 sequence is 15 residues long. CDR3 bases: TGTGCCAGCAAGAGTGGGACAGGGGGGGATTACGAGCAGTACTTC. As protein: CASKSGTGGDYEQYF.

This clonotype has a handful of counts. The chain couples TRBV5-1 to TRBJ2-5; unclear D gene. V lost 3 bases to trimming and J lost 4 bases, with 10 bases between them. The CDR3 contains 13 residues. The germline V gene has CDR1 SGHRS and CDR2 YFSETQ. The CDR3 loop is CASSSIPTETQYF. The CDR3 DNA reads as TGCGCCAGCAGCTCGATCCCAACAGAGACCCAGTACTTC.

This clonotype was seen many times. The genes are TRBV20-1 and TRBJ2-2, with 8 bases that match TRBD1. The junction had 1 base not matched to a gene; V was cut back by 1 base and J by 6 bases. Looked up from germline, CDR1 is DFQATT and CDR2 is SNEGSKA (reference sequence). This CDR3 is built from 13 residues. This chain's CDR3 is CSARGTGPGELFF. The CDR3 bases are TGCAGTGCTAGAGGGACAGGGCCCGGGGAGCTGTTTTTT.

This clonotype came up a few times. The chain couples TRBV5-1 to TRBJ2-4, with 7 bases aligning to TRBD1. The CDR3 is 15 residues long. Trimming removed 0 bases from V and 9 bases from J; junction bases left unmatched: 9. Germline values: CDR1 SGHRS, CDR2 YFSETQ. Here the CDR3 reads CASSLEPGQISIQYF. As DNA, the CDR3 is TGCGCCAGCAGCTTGGAACCGGGACAGATTAGCATTCAGTACTTC.

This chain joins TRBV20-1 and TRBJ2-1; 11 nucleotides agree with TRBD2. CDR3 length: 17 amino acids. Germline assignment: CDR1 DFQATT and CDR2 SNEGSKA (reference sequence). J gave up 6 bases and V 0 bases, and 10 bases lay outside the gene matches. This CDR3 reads CSAREVMTSGIGNEQFF. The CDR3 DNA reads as TGCAGTGCTAGAGAGGTTATGACTAGCGGGATTGGCAATGAGCAGTTCTTC.

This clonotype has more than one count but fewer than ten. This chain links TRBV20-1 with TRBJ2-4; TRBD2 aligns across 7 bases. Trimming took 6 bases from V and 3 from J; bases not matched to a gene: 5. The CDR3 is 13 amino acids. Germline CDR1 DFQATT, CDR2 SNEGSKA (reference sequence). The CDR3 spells CSAVPGGKNIQYF. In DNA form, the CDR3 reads TGCAGTGCCGTTCCGGGAGGCAAAAACATTCAGTACTTC.

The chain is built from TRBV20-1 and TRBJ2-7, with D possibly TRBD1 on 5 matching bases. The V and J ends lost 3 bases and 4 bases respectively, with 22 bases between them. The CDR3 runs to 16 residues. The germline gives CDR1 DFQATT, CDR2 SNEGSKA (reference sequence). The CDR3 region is CSASPHDSPHWYEQYF. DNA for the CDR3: TGCAGTGCTAGCCCCCATGACAGTCCCCATTGGTACGAGCAGTACTTC.

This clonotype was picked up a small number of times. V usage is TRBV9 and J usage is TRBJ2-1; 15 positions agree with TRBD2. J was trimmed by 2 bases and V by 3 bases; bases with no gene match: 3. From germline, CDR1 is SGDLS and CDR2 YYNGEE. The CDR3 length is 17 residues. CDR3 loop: CASSAGLAGGTYNEQFF. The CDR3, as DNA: TGTGCCAGCAGCGCCGGACTAGCGGGAGGGACCTACAATGAGCAGTTCTTC.

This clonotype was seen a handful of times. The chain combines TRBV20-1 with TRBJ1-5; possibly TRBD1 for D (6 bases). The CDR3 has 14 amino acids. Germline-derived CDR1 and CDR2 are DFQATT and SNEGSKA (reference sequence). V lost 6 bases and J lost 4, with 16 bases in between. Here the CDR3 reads CSAPDRLPNQPQHF. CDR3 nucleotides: TGCAGTGCACCTGACAGGCTACCGAATCAGCCCCAGCATTTT.

The DNA of the CDR3 is TGTGCCAGCTCACCACAGGGACTAGCGGGAGCAGAGACCCAGTACTTC. This codes for CASSPQGLAGAETQYF. The chain recombines TRBV18 with TRBJ2-5; 14 bases agree with TRBD2. V lost 1 base, J lost 4 bases, and 2 bases stayed unmatched. Looked up from germline, CDR1 is KGHSH and CDR2 is LQKENI. CDR3 size: 16 residues.

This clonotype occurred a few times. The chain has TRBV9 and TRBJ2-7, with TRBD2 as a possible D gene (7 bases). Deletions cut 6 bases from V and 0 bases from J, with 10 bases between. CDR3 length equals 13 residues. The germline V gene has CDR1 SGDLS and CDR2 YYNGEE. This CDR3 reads CASKGGSSYEQYF. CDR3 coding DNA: TGTGCCAGCAAGGGGGGGAGCTCCTACGAGCAGTACTTC.

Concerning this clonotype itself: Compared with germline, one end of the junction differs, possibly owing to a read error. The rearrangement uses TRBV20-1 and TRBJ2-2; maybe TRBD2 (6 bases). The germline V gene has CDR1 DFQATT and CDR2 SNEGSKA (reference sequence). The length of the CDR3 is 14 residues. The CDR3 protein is CSAVDPRRAGGLFF. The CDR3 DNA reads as TGCAGTGCCGTCGACCCCCGTAGGGCCGGGGGGCTGTTTTTT.

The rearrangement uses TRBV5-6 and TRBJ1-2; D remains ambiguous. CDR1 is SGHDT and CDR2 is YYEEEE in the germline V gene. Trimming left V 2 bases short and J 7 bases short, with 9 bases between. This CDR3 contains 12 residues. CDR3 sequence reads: CASSFQRRGYTF. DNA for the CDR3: TGTGCCAGCAGCTTCCAGCGGCGTGGCTACACCTTC.

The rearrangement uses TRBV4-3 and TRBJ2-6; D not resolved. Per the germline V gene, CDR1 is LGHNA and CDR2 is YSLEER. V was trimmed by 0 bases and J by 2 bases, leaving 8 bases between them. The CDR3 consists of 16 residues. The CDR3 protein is CASSQDSDPGANVLTF. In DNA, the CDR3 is TGCGCCAGCAGCCAAGATTCCGACCCTGGGGCCAACGTCCTGACTTTC.

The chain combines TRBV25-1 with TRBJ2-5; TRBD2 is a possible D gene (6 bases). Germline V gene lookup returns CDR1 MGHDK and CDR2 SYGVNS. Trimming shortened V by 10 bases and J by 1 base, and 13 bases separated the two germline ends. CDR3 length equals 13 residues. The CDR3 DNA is TGTGCCACGCTCAGGGACTTCCAAGAGACCCAGTACTTC. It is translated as CATLRDFQETQYF.

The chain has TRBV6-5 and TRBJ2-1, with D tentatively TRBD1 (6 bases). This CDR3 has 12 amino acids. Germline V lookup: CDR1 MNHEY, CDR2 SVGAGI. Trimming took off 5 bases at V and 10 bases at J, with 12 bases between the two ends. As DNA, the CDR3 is TGTGCCAGCAGTCAGTACCAGGGGGAGCAGTTCTTC. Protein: CASSQYQGEQFF.

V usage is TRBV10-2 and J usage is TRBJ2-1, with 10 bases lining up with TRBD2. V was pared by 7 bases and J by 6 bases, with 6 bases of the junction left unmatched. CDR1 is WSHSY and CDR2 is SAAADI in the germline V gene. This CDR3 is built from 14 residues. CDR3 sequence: CASNKRGGRNEQFF. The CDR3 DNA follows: TGCGCCAGCAATAAGCGGGGGGGCCGCAATGAGCAGTTCTTC.

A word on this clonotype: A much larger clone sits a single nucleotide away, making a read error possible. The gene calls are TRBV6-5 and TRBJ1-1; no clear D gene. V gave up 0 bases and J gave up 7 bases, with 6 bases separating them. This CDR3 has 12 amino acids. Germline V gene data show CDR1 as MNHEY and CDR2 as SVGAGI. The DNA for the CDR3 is TGTGCCAGCAGTTACTCAGGCTGTGAAGCTTTCTTT. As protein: CASSYSGCEAFF.

The CDR3 sequence is CATSGGGNTEAFF. The CDR3 DNA is TGTGCCACCAGCGGAGGGGGGAACACTGAAGCTTTCTTT. The rearrangement joins TRBV15 to TRBJ1-1; D is perhaps TRBD1 (6 bases). This CDR3 is 13 amino acids long. V lost 5 bases to trimming and J lost 1 base, with 8 bases between them. The germline gives CDR1 LNHNV, CDR2 YYDKDF (reference sequence).

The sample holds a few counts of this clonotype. The CDR3 nucleotides are TGCAGTGCTAGAAAGGGGATAGATACGCAGTATTTT. Encoded protein: CSARKGIDTQYF. The chain is built from TRBV20-1 and TRBJ2-3; D is possibly TRBD1 (5 bases). The germline V and J ends were trimmed by 2 bases and 5 bases, with 8 bases remaining between them. CDR3 length: 12 amino acids. Per the germline V gene, CDR1 is DFQATT and CDR2 is SNEGSKA (reference sequence).